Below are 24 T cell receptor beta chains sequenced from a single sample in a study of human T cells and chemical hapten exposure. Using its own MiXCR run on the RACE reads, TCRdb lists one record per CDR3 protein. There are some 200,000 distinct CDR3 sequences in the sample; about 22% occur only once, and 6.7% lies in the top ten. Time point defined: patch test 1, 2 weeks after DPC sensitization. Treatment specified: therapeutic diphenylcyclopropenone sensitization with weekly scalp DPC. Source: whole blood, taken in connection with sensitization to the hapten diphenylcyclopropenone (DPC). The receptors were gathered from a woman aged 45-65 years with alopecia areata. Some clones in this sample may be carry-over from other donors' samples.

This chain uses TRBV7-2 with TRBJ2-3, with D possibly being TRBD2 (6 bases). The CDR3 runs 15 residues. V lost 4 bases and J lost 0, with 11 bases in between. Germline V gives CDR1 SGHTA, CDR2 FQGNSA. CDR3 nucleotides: TGTGCCAGCAGCTCCGTAGCGGACAGCACAGATACGCAGTATTTT. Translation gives CASSSVADSTDTQYF.

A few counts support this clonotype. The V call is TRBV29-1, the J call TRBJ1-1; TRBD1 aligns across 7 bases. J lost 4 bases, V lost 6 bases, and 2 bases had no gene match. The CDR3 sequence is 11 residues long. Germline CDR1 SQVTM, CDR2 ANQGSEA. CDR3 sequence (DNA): TGCAGCGTACCAGGGGGCACTGAAGCTTTCTTT. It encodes CSVPGGTEAFF.

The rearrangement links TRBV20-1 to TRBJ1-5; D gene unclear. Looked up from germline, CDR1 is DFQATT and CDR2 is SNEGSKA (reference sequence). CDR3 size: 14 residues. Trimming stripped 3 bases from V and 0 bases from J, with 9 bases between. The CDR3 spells CSARTSYSNQPQHF. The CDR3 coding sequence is TGCAGTGCTAGGACAAGCTATAGCAATCAGCCCCAGCATTTT.

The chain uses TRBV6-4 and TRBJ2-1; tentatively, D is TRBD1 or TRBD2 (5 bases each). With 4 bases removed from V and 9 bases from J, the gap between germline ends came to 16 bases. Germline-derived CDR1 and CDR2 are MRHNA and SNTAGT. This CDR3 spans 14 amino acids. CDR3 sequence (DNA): TGTGCCAGCAGTGGAGAGGGGAGTAACGGTGAGCAGTTCTTC. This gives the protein CASSGEGSNGEQFF.

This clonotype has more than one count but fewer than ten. For the CDR3, the DNA is TGCAGCGTTCATAGCATAACTAGCACAGATACGCAGTATTTT. Translated: CSVHSITSTDTQYF. The rearrangement uses TRBV29-1 and TRBJ2-3; no firm D call. Between the trimmed V and J ends, which lost 5 bases and 0 bases, there was a span of 12 bases. There are 14 residues in the CDR3. CDR1 is SQVTM, CDR2 ANQGSEA, per germline.

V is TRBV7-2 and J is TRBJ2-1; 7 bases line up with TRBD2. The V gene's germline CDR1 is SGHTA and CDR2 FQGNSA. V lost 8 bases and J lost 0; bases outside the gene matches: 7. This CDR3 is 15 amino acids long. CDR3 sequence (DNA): TGTGCCAGCCAGACGGGCGGGAGCTCCTACAATGAGCAGTTCTTC. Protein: CASQTGGSSYNEQFF.

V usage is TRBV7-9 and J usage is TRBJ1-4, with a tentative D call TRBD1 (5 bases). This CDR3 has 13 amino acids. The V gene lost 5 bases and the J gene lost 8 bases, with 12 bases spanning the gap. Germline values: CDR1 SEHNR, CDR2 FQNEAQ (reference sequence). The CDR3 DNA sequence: TGTGCCAGCAGCCGAGGCGAGGGGGAAAAACTGTTTTTT. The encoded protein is CASSRGEGEKLFF.

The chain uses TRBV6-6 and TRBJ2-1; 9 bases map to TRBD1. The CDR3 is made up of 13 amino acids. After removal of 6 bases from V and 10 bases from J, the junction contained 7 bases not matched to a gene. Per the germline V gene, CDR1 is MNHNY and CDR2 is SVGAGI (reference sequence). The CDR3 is CASRNTGGDEQFF. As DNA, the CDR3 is TGTGCCAGCAGGAATACAGGGGGCGACGAGCAGTTCTTC.

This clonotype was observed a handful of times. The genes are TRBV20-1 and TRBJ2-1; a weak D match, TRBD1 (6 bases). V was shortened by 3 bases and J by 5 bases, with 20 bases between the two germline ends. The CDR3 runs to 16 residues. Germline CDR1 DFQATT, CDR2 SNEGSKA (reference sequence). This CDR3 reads CSARGLGTSLNNEQFF. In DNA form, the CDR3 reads TGCAGTGCTAGGGGCTTAGGGACATCACTTAACAATGAGCAGTTCTTC.

The CDR3 nucleotides read TGTGCCAGCACCCGGGACACCGGCAATCAGCCCCAGCATTTT. It translates to CASTRDTGNQPQHF. The rearrangement uses TRBV12-3 or TRBV12-4 and TRBJ1-5, with TRBD1 as a possible D gene (6 bases). The germline V and J ends were trimmed by 7 bases and 2 bases, with 12 bases remaining between them. This CDR3 is built from 14 residues.

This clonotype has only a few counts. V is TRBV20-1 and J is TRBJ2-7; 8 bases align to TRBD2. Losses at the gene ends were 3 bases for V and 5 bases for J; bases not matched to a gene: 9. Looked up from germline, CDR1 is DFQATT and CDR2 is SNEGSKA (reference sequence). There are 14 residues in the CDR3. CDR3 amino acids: CSASGRALNNEQYF. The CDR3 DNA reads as TGCAGTGCTAGCGGGAGGGCCTTGAATAACGAGCAGTACTTC.

CDR3 sequence reads: CASSFGTGSDTQYF. CDR3 DNA: TGTGCCAGCAGCTTCGGGACAGGATCAGATACGCAGTATTTT. The chain joins TRBV11-2 to TRBJ2-3; TRBD1 matches 8 bases. V was clipped by 3 bases and J by 4 bases; unmatched bases: 3. The germline gives CDR1 SGHAT, CDR2 FQNNGV. CDR3 length: 14 residues.

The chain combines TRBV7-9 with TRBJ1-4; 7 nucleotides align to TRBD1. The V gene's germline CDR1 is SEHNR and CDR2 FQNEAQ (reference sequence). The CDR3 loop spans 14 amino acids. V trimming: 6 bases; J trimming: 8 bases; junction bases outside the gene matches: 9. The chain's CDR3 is CASRIDREGEKLFF. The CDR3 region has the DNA TGTGCCAGCAGAATAGACAGGGAAGGAGAAAAACTGTTTTTT.

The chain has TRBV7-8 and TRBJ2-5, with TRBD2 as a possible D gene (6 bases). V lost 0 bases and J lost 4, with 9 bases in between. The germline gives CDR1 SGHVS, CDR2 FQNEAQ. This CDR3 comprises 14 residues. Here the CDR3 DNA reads TGTGCCAGCAGCTTAGCGGACTATGCAGAGACCCAGTACTTC. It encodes CASSLADYAETQYF. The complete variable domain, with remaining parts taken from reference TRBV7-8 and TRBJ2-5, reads GAGVSQSPRYKVAKRGQDVALRCDPISGHVSLFWYQQALGQGPEFLTYFQNEAQLDKSGLPSDRFFAERPEGSVSTLKIQRTQQEDSAVYLCASSLADYAETQYFGPGTRLLVL.

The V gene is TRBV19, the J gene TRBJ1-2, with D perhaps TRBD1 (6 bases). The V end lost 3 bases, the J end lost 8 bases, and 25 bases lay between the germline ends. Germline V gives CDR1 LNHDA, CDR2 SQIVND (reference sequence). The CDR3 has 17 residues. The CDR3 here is CASSIGGPGRTLSGYTF. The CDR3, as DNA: TGTGCCAGTAGTATTGGGGGCCCTGGACGGACTCTCTCGGGCTACACCTTC.

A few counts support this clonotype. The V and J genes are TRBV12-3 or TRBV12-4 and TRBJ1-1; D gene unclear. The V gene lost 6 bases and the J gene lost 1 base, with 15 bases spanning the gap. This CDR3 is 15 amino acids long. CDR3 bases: TGTGCCAGCAGCCCACAAGTCACTAGGAACACTGAAGCTTTCTTT. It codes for CASSPQVTRNTEAFF.

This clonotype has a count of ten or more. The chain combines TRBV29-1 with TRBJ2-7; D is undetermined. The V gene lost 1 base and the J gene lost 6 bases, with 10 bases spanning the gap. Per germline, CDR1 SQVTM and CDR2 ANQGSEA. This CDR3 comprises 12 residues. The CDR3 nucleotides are TGCAGCGTTGAAGCCGGCACTTTCGAGCAGTACTTC. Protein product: CSVEAGTFEQYF.

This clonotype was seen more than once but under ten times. CDR3 coding DNA: TGCAGTGCTCGATCTAGCGGGAGGTTGGAGACCCAGTACTTC. Translating it yields CSARSSGRLETQYF. This sequence joins TRBV20-1 and TRBJ2-5; 11 bases agree with TRBD2. Germline CDR1 is DFQATT and CDR2 is SNEGSKA (reference sequence). The CDR3 contains 14 residues. V lost 5 bases to trimming and J lost 5 bases; unmatched junction nucleotides: 7.

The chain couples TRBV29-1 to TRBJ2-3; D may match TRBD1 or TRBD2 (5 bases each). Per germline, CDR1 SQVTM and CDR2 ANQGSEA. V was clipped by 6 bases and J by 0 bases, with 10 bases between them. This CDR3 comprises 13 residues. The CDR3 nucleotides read TGCAGCGTAGGGGAGCCTAGCACAGATACGCAGTATTTT. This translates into CSVGEPSTDTQYF.

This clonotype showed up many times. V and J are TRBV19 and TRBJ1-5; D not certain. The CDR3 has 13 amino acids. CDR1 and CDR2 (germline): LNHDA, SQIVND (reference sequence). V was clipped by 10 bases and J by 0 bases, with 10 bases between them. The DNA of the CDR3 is TGTGCCACCGGACCGTATAGCAATCAGCCCCAGCATTTT. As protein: CATGPYSNQPQHF.

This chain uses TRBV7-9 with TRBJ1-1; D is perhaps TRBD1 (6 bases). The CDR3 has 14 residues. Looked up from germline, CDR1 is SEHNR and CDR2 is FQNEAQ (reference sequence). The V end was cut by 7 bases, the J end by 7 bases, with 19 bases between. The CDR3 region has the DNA TGTGCCAGCAACTCCCCCTCCAGGGGAGGTGAAGCTTTCTTT. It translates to CASNSPSRGGEAFF. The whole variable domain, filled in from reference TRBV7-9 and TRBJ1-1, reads DTGVSQNPRHKITKRGQNVTFRCDPISEHNRLYWYRQTLGQGPEFLTYFQNEAQLEKSRLLSDRFSAERPKGSFSTLEIQRTEQGDSAMYLCASNSPSRGGEAFFGQGTRLTVV.

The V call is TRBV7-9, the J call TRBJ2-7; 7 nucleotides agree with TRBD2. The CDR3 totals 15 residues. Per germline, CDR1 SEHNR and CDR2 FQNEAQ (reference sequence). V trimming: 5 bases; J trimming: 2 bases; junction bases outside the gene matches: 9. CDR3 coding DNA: TGTGCCAGCAGCCCTATAGCGGGTGGGGCCTACGAGCAGTACTTC. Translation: CASSPIAGGAYEQYF.

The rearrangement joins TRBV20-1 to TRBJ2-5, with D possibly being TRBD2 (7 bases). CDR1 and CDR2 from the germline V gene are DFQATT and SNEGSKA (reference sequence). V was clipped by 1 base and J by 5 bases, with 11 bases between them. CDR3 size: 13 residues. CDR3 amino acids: CSARAEGGETQYF. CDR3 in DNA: TGCAGTGCTAGAGCGGAGGGGGGGGAGACCCAGTACTTC.

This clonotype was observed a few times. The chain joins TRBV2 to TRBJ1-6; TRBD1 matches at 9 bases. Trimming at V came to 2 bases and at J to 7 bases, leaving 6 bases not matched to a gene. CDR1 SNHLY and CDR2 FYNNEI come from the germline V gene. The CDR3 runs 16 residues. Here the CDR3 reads CASSELRTGANSPLHF. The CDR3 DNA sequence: TGTGCCAGCAGTGAATTAAGGACAGGGGCGAATTCACCCCTCCACTTT.